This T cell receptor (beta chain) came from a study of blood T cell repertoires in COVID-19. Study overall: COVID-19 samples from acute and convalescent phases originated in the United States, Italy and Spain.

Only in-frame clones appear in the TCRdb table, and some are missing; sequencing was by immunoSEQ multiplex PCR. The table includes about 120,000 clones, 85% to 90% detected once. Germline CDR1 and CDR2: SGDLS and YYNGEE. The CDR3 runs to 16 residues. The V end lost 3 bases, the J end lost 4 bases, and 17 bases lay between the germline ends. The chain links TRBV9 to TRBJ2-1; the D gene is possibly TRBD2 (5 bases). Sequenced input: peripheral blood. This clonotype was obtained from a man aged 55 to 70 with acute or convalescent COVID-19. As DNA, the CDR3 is TGTGCCAGCAGCGACAACCTCCTTACTAGTTACAATGAGCAGTTCTTC. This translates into CASSDNLLTSYNEQFF.